The sequence of this T cell receptor beta chain was determined in a study of shared clonotypes between healthy human individuals. Sequencing used immunoSEQ multiplex PCR; TCRdb keeps in-frame clones, though not all of them. The sample yields about 1.5 million clones, approximately 98% seen once. Study-wide results and caveats: In general, naive subsets displayed greater estimated richness than memory subsets did.

Germline CDR1 reads MNHNS; CDR2 reads SASEGT. With 2 bases removed from V and 4 bases from J, the gap between germline ends came to 12 bases. The CDR3 covers 14 residues. This clone was observed once. No antigen is known for it. This TCR was sampled from a man in his thirties or forties in good health. Source material: naive CD4+ T cells sorted from blood. Subset noted: CD45RA+ positively selected. The chain employs TRBV6-1 and TRBJ2-7; TRBD2 is a possible D gene (5 bases). Written as DNA, the CDR3 is TGTGCCAGCAGTGAAATGGCGGGCTCTTACGAGCAGTACTTC. Translation: CASSEMAGSYEQYF.